This T cell receptor beta chain was identified during a study of T cell responses to AZD1222 COVID-19 vaccine (dated by TCRdb to about 2021). Notes on the research overall: TCR sequencing was performed for roughly 240 trial participants, of whom about 200 were given two doses of AZD1222 and around 25 were given two doses of MenACWY control vaccine. Trial participants were enrolled by age into subgroups of 18-55, 56-69 and 70-plus years, and about 150, 27 and 61 TCR-sequenced participants, respectively, were included in these subgroups. Results the study describes overall, beyond this receptor: Participants were mostly white British and included more females than males, and it was suggested by the authors that clonal diversity may have been underestimated. Vaccine-associated CD4 TCRs spanned the whole spike protein, with dominant responses in regions 160-218 and 743-854. Epitopes outside the regions mutated in the B.1.351 and B.1.1.7 variants were reportedly recognized by nearly half of the unique spike-specific TCRs. Conclusions about previously exposed vaccinees are limited because only a handful of AZD1222 recipients were SARS-CoV-2 seropositive at baseline. After two AZD1222 doses, spike-specific TCR breadth and depth were significantly higher than at day 0 and than in MenACWY recipients. Because no samples from the day 14 peak response were available, repertoires could be characterized only after the peak T cell response. In the small 56-69-year group, the increase in depth fell short of significance, most likely because of low power.

To note about this clone: What this receptor recognizes is not known. There are no base qualities to consult, and no much larger clone falls within one base.

V is shortened by 0 bases, J by 2 bases, and the region joining them spans 11 bases. According to the germline V gene (reference sequence), CDR1 reads SGHKS and CDR2 reads YYEKEE. From the cysteine up to the phenylalanine, the CDR3 has a length of 15 residues. The CDR3 DNA has 45 bases and is translated from base 1. The time point label, read with the paper, signifies: about 28 days (+/-7) after the second vaccine dose. AZD1222 recipients whose second dose came at about 4 weeks and those whose second dose came at about 12 weeks were combined into one group, since spike-specific TCR depth and breadth did not differ between the two schedules. Samples from vaccinated people were obtained from the UK trials COV001 and COV002, which included a single-blind randomized controlled phase 2/3 trial of AZD1222 (ChAdOx1 nCoV-19) in healthy adults. Trial participant PBMC samples were collected at day 0 and day 28 after the second dose for TCRbeta chain sequencing.

The CDR3 regions of human TCRbeta chains were subjected to immunosequencing. Per the original workflow: Repertoire TCRs were checked for matches against a reference library of SARS-CoV-2-specific TCRs that had been generated using the MIRA antigen-specificity platform. Breadth was defined as the fraction of unique TCRs that were SARS-CoV-2-associated, and depth was defined as the fraction of total T cells that were SARS-CoV-2-associated. Using the MIRA data, each spike-specific TCR was mapped to the spike region that the TCR reacts to and placed in a CD4 or CD8 class. Log10-transformed breadth and depth values were compared by one-way ANOVA with Sidak's multiple comparisons tests. The source is immuneACCESS, and TCRdb retained only in-frame sequences with V and J called. Part of the clones is not carried over; for the studies checked, unresolved V genes explain less than half of this, and the remainder is unexplained. D and trimming come from the DNA, and the V and J calls and clone size come from that table. The sample data list 180,000 or so clones, and approximately 91% of these were observed just once. The ten most abundant clones make up under 2% of the sample.

This specimen was peripheral blood, taken 28 days after the second AZD1222 dose. This sequence uses TRBV5-5 and TRBJ1-2; the D gene identity is not certain. This TCR was sampled from an adult who received the AZD1222 COVID-19 vaccine. The CDR3 amino acid sequence is: CASSLEVYVNYGYTF. The bases are TGTGCCAGCAGCTTGGAGGTTTACGTAAACTATGGCTACACCTTC.